A single sample is the source of the 12 T cell receptor beta chains below, sequenced in a study of cytomegalovirus exposure and HLA in healthy donors. In the PCR, 60 Vbeta and 13 Jbeta primers were used. Repertoires were generated with immunoSEQ multiplex PCR, while TCRdb's copy carries only in-frame clones and drops some. The sample table includes some 48,000 clones. The sequenced sample consisted of PBMCs. The receptors were sampled from a male donor in good health and CMV-seropositive.

V and J are TRBV5-1 and TRBJ2-4; 16 nucleotides align to TRBD2. CDR1 SGHRS and CDR2 YFSETQ come from the germline V gene. The CDR3 has 17 amino acids. The V gene end was trimmed by 4 bases and the J gene end by 5 bases; junction bases not matched to a gene: 6. This CDR3 is CASSPIGTSGGENIQYF. For the CDR3, the DNA is TGCGCCAGCAGCCCAATCGGGACTAGCGGGGGGGAAAACATTCAGTACTTC.

For this clone: A read error may account for a junction end that differs from germline. The rearrangement joins TRBV11-2 to TRBJ2-2, with D perhaps TRBD2 (6 bases). Per the germline V gene, CDR1 is SGHAT and CDR2 is FQNNGV. The CDR3 has 15 residues. CDR3 DNA: TGTGCCAGCAGCTTAGGGCAGGGAAACACCGGGGGGCTGTTTTTT. Translation: CASSLGQGNTGGLFF. The whole variable domain, remainder taken from reference TRBV11-2 and TRBJ2-2, is EAGVAQSPRYKIIEKRQSVAFWCNPISGHATLYWYQQILGQGPKLLIQFQNNGVVDDSQLPKDRFSAERLKGVDSTLKIQPAKLEDSAVYLCASSLGQGNTGGLFFGEGSRLTVL.

The chain links TRBV6-5 to TRBJ2-7, with 7 bases that match TRBD2. With 0 bases clipped from V and 4 bases from J, the junction kept 3 bases outside the gene matches. There are 14 residues in the CDR3. Germline V gene lookup returns CDR1 MNHEY and CDR2 SVGAGI. CDR3: CASSYSGGDYEQYF. The DNA of the CDR3 is TGTGCCAGCAGTTACTCGGGGGGGGATTACGAGCAGTACTTC.

V usage is TRBV7-2 and J usage is TRBJ2-7, with TRBD1 matching 8 bases. Looked up from germline, CDR1 is SGHTA and CDR2 is FQGNSA. The ends lost 5 bases at V and 2 bases at J; junction bases unmatched: 5. The CDR3 covers 14 residues. The CDR3 protein is CASSQRTGPYEQYF. CDR3 bases: TGTGCCAGCAGCCAGCGGACAGGGCCCTACGAGCAGTACTTC.

The chain combines TRBV28 with TRBJ1-2; weak D call: TRBD1 (5 bases). Germline CDR1 is MDHEN and CDR2 is SYDVKM. The ends were cut back, 4 bases at V and 8 bases at J, with 11 bases in the middle. The CDR3 spans 12 residues. The CDR3 loop is CASSSGGDGYTF. As DNA, the CDR3 is TGTGCCAGCAGTTCGGGGGGGGACGGCTACACCTTC.

The chain couples TRBV2 to TRBJ1-3; D is uncertain. Germline V gene sequence: CDR1 SNHLY, CDR2 FYNNEI. The CDR3 has 13 residues. V was clipped by 6 bases and J by 3 bases, with 9 bases between them. The CDR3 sequence: CASRLEIGNTIYF. CDR3 coding DNA: TGTGCCAGCAGACTGGAGATTGGAAACACCATATATTTT.

This chain joins TRBV7-6 and TRBJ2-2; a weak D match, TRBD2 (6 bases). Germline V gives CDR1 SGHVS, CDR2 FNYEAQ. This CDR3 is built from 16 residues. The V gene lost 1 base and the J gene lost 6 bases, with 15 bases spanning the gap. CDR3 in amino acids: CASSLVERRGAGELFF. The CDR3 nucleotides are TGTGCCAGCAGCTTAGTAGAGAGGAGGGGCGCCGGGGAGCTGTTTTTT. The entire variable domain, with the rest obtained from reference TRBV7-6 and TRBJ2-2, is as follows: GAGVSQSPRYKVTKRGQDVALRCDPISGHVSLYWYRQALGQGPEFLTYFNYEAQQDKSGLPNDRFSAERPEGSISTLTIQRTEQRDSAMYRCASSLVERRGAGELFFGEGSRLTVL.

This chain uses TRBV7-2 with TRBJ2-5; 9 nucleotides line up with TRBD1. The CDR3 is 16 residues long. Trimming at V came to 2 bases and at J to 0 bases, leaving 4 bases not matched to a gene. The germline V gene encodes CDR1 SGHTA and CDR2 FQGNSA. The CDR3 reads CASSLWGTGNQETQYF. CDR3 nucleotides: TGTGCCAGCAGCTTATGGGGGACAGGGAACCAAGAGACCCAGTACTTC.

The gene calls are TRBV5-1 and TRBJ2-3; 9 nucleotides match TRBD2. Germline V lookup: CDR1 SGHRS, CDR2 YFSETQ. V lost 0 bases and J lost 5; bases outside the gene matches: 4. The CDR3 is 15 amino acids. CDR3 sequence: CASSLASGAEDTQYF. Here the CDR3 DNA reads TGCGCCAGCAGCTTGGCTAGCGGGGCGGAAGATACGCAGTATTTT.

The V gene is TRBV7-6, the J gene TRBJ2-3; 10 nucleotides agree with TRBD2. Germline-derived CDR1 and CDR2 are SGHVS and FNYEAQ. V trimming: 5 bases; J trimming: 4 bases; junction bases outside the gene matches: 12. This CDR3 has 17 amino acids. For the CDR3, the DNA is TGTGCCAGCAGCCTCCCGCCCAGCGGGGGGGCCTCAGATACGCAGTATTTT. Protein: CASSLPPSGGASDTQYF.

The V gene is TRBV28, the J gene TRBJ2-3; D is unresolved. The CDR3 consists of 15 residues. CDR1 and CDR2 (germline): MDHEN, SYDVKM. V gave up 4 bases and J gave up 3 bases, with 14 bases separating them. For the CDR3, the DNA is TGTGCCAGCAGTTCCCCGGTGTTGAGGACAGATACGCAGTATTTT. Translated: CASSSPVLRTDTQYF.

The chain is built from TRBV4-3 and TRBJ1-3; D gene unclear. Germline loops: CDR1 LGHNA, CDR2 YSLEER. Trimming took off 1 base at V and 4 bases at J, with 17 bases between the two ends. The CDR3 contains 17 residues. The CDR3 spells CASSQVPSPSSGNTIYF. CDR3 sequence (DNA): TGCGCCAGCAGCCAAGTCCCTTCCCCGTCGAGCGGAAACACCATATATTTT.